This TCR beta chain emerged from a study of cytomegalovirus exposure and HLA in healthy donors. The PCR made use of 60 Vbeta and 13 Jbeta primers. The method was immunoSEQ multiplex PCR; TCRdb's version includes in-frame clones alone and lacks a portion of them. The top ten clones hold roughly 1.3% of a sample with more than 85,000 clones, 75% to 80% of them seen once. Germline V lookup: CDR1 SGHTA, CDR2 FQGNSA. The V gene lost 1 base and the J gene lost 2 bases, with 11 bases spanning the gap. The CDR3 is 15 amino acids. This TCR was sampled from a woman in her twenties or thirties in good health and CMV-seronegative. The V gene is TRBV7-2, the J gene TRBJ1-1; D remains ambiguous. Sequenced sample: PBMCs. The CDR3 sequence is CASSLDLSPNTEAFF. CDR3 bases: TGTGCCAGCAGCTTAGACTTGTCCCCCAACACTGAAGCTTTCTTT.